This T cell receptor (beta chain) was observed in a study of neurological immune-mediated disorders. Turning to the study itself: Multiple sclerosis patients numbered roughly 35, with approximately 31 relapsing-remitting and 3 secondary progressive.

TCRdb used MiXCR to reprocess the 5' RACE reads, holding one entry per CDR3 protein. Seen here are 31,000 or so distinct CDR3 sequences, about 1.6% observed once, and the top ten hold nearly 9.5%. This clonotype was recorded many times. The antigen is unknown. Study-wide findings and caveats: HTLV-1-associated myelopathy displayed the greatest TCR clonal expansion, and multiple sclerosis exhibited the smallest, lower than that of healthy controls. There were no CDR3 amino acid sequences shared by expanded clones across subjects, a result suggesting private repertoires in all groups.

The CDR3 totals 13 residues. Trimming left V 5 bases short and J 3 bases short, with 11 bases between. The V gene's germline CDR1 is DFQATT and CDR2 SNEGSKA (reference sequence). This receptor was obtained from a woman aged 25 to 39 with multiple sclerosis. The sample was PBMCs. The V gene is TRBV20-1, the J gene TRBJ2-1, with D unclear. For the CDR3, the DNA is TGCAGTGCTTTTACTCCGGGCTACAATGAGCAGTTCTTC. This sequence encodes CSAFTPGYNEQFF.